The 7 T cell receptor beta chains below all came from one sample that was sequenced in a study of a mutant IDH1 vaccine in newly diagnosed glioma. The time point was: baseline, week 1 (first vaccination visit). The treatment here: pre-vaccination baseline after standard-of-care therapy. Repertoires were generated with immunoSEQ multiplex PCR, while TCRdb's copy carries only in-frame clones and drops some. The table shows tens of thousands of clones, with about nine tenths occurring only once. The sequences come from PBMCs, collected from a glioma patient treated with radiotherapy, temozolomide or both. These TCRs come from a woman in her thirties or forties with glioma.

V usage is TRBV6-5 and J usage is TRBJ1-1, with D possibly matching TRBD1 (6 bases). CDR3 length: 14 residues. Germline V gene sequence: CDR1 MNHEY, CDR2 SVGAGI. V lost 6 bases and J lost 8, with 19 bases in between. Written as DNA, the CDR3 is TGTGCCAGCAGCCCTATGACAGGACCCCTAGAAGCTTTCTTT. This encodes CASSPMTGPLEAFF.

The V gene is TRBV4-2, the J gene TRBJ2-7; 7 bases are a match to TRBD1. The V and J ends lost 5 bases and 0 bases, in that order; junction bases with no gene match: 13. CDR3 size: 17 residues. CDR1 LGHNA and CDR2 YNFKEQ come from the germline V gene. CDR3 bases: TGTGCCAGCAGCTTCCAAGTGGACGGACAGGACTCCTACGAGCAGTACTTC. Its protein product is CASSFQVDGQDSYEQYF.

This chain connects TRBV5-1 to TRBJ2-5; 10 bases align to TRBD2. The CDR3 covers 15 residues. CDR1 and CDR2 from the germline V gene are SGHRS and YFSETQ. J was trimmed by 5 bases and V by 2 bases; bases with no gene match: 6. The CDR3 spells CASSLSGLAMETQYF. CDR3 coding DNA: TGCGCCAGCAGCTTATCGGGACTAGCGATGGAGACCCAGTACTTC.

This chain joins TRBV7-9 and TRBJ2-7; D is tentatively TRBD1 or TRBD2 (7 bases each). The CDR3 contains 15 residues. CDR1 and CDR2 (germline): SEHNR, FQNEAQ (reference sequence). Trimming pared 5 bases from V and 1 base from J, leaving 15 bases between. The CDR3 region is CASSIRQGGSYEQYF. CDR3 bases: TGTGCCAGCAGCATCCGACAGGGAGGGTCCTACGAGCAGTACTTC.

J is TRBJ2-5 and V is TRBV21-1; the table's D call, TRBD2, has no DNA check behind it. TRBV21-1 is given as a pseudogene. CDR3 length: 13 residues. CDR3: CASSKGGVRPQYF. In DNA, the CDR3 is TGTGCCAGCAGCAAAGGGGGGGTACGGCCCCAGTACTTC.

The genes are TRBV29-1 and TRBJ1-2, with 9 nucleotides matching TRBD1. The CDR3 is 13 amino acids. The V and J ends lost 7 bases and 5 bases, in that order; junction bases with no gene match: 8. Looked up from germline, CDR1 is SQVTM and CDR2 is ANQGSEA. CDR3 bases: TGCAGCGCCGGGACAGGGAAAGAATATGGCTACACCTTC. Translation gives CSAGTGKEYGYTF. The variable domain in full, with the rest retrieved from reference TRBV29-1 and TRBJ1-2, is SAVISQKPSRDICQRGTSLTIQCQVDSQVTMMFWYRQQPGQSLTLIATANQGSEATYESGFVIDKFPISRPNLTFSTLTVSNMSPEDSSIYLCSAGTGKEYGYTFGSGTRLTVV.

The chain combines TRBV5-1 with TRBJ2-3; no definite D call. The CDR3 is 12 residues long. Trimming removed 4 bases from V and 6 bases from J, with 9 bases in between. Germline loops: CDR1 SGHRS, CDR2 YFSETQ. CDR3 sequence reads: CASSLSGDTQYF. The CDR3 coding sequence is TGCGCCAGCAGCCTTTCCGGGGATACGCAGTATTTT.